This T cell receptor beta chain was recorded in a study of Ad26.COV2.S vaccination and SARS-CoV-2 variants. The sample's treatment: some 20 received Ad26.COV2.S at low or high dose, single or two shots; 5 received placebo; per-sample allocation not given. It was on day 63 after the first vaccine or placebo injection that samples were taken. The V and J ends lost 6 bases and 4 bases respectively, with 16 bases between them. Looked up from germline, CDR1 is SGHNT and CDR2 is YYREEE (reference sequence). The length of the CDR3 is 14 residues. Some clones are missing from TCRdb's copy, which holds only in-frame ones; the method was immunoSEQ multiplex PCR. Among about 390,000 clones listed, around 92% were seen once.

This material consisted of peripheral blood, taken in a trial of Ad26.COV2.S vaccine versus placebo. The origin of this receptor is a person aged 18-60 years who received the Ad26.COV2.S COVID-19 vaccine or a placebo. This chain joins TRBV5-4 and TRBJ1-2; no clear D gene. The CDR3 region has the DNA TGTGCCAGCACTTTATGGGGATCCCTCTATGGCTACACCTTC. Its translation is CASTLWGSLYGYTF.